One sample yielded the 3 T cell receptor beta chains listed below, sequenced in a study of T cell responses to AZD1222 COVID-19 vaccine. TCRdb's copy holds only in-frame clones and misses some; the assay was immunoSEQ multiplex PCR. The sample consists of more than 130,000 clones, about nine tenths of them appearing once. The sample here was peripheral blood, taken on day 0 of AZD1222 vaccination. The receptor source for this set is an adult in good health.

The CDR3 here is CASSHLHKTSYEQYF. CDR3 nucleotide sequence: TGTGCCAGCAGCCATCTCCACAAAACGTCCTACGAGCAGTACTTC. The chain uses TRBV6-5 and TRBJ2-7, with D uncertain. Trimming took off 6 bases at V and 1 base at J, with 16 bases between the two ends. This CDR3 is built from 15 residues. The V gene's germline CDR1 is MNHEY and CDR2 SVGAGI.

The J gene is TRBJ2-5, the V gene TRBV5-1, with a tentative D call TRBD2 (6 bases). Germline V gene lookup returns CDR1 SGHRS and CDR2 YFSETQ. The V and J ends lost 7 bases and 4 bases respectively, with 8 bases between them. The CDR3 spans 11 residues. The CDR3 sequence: CASAGLETQYF. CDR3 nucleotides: TGCGCCAGCGCGGGATTAGAGACCCAGTACTTC. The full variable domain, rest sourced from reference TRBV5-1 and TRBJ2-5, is KAGVTQTPRYLIKTRGQQVTLSCSPISGHRSVSWYQQTPGQGLQFLFEYFSETQRNKGNFPGRFSGRQFSNSRSEMNVSTLELGDSALYLCASAGLETQYFGPGTRLLVL.

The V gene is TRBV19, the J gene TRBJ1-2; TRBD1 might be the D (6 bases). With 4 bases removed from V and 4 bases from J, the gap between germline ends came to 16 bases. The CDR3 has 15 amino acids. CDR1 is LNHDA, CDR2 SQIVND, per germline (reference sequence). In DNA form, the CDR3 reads TGTGCCAGTAGTACGGCGGGGACACCGACCTATGGCTACACCTTC. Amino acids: CASSTAGTPTYGYTF. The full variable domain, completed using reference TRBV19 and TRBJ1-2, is DGGITQSPKYLFRKEGQNVTLSCEQNLNHDAMYWYRQDPGQGLRLIYYSQIVNDFQKGDIAEGYSVSREKKESFPLTVTSAQKNPTAFYLCASSTAGTPTYGYTFGSGTRLTVV.